The 16 T cell receptor beta chains below were found in one sample sequenced in a study of T cell repertoires in cytomegalovirus infection. These receptors have no known antigen. TCRdb ran MiXCR on the reads and lists one entry per CDR3 protein. The sample holds approximately 24,000 distinct CDR3 sequences, around 21% seen once. Sequenced material: CD8+ T cells from cultured PBMCs, taken from culture after CMV antigen stimulation. All receptors come from a human donor in good health (CMV status not recorded). Some clones in this sample may be carry-over from other donors' samples.

The CDR3 DNA is TGTGCCAGCAGAGTGAGCGGAGCAACTAATGAAAAACTGTTTTTT. Protein product: CASRVSGATNEKLFF. The chain employs TRBV11-1 and TRBJ1-4, with unresolved D. The V and J ends lost 6 bases and 0 bases respectively, with 11 bases between them. Germline-derived CDR1 and CDR2 are SGHAT and FQDESV (reference sequence). CDR3 length: 15 residues.

In this sample, this clonotype turned up a few times. This chain links TRBV20-1 with TRBJ2-7; 7 nucleotides match TRBD1. From germline, CDR1 is DFQATT and CDR2 SNEGSKA (reference sequence). This CDR3 comprises 17 residues. The junction had 12 bases not matched to a gene; V was cut back by 0 bases and J by 1 base. This CDR3 reads CSARDLGGALRSYEQYF. CDR3 coding DNA: TGCAGTGCTAGAGACCTAGGGGGCGCCCTACGATCCTACGAGCAGTACTTC.

In its sample, this clonotype was seen a few times. This chain joins TRBV7-9 and TRBJ1-5; no clear D gene. This CDR3 is 14 amino acids long. In germline, CDR1 is SEHNR, CDR2 FQNEAQ (reference sequence). Trimming took off 5 bases at V and 3 bases at J, with 11 bases between the two ends. CDR3 nucleotides: TGTGCCAGCAGCCCCCGCGATAACAATCAGCCCCAGCATTTT. Translation: CASSPRDNNQPQHF.

The chain has TRBV20-1 and TRBJ1-6, with 9 bases lining up with TRBD1. Germline CDR1 reads DFQATT; CDR2 reads SNEGSKA (reference sequence). CDR3 size: 17 residues. Unmatched junction bases numbered 8, after V lost 4 bases and J lost 1 base. The CDR3 spells CSATRGTGYSYNSPLHF. In nucleotides, the CDR3 is TGCAGTGCTACCAGGGGGACAGGGTATTCCTATAATTCACCCCTCCACTTT.

This clonotype was detected a few times. The V call is TRBV9, the J call TRBJ1-5; 7 nucleotides line up with TRBD1. The CDR3 runs to 20 residues. The germline gives CDR1 SGDLS, CDR2 YYNGEE. The trim removed 3 bases at V and 1 base at J, leaving 19 bases unmatched. CDR3 protein: CASSAKDGGDRVRSNQPQHF. Here the CDR3 DNA reads TGTGCCAGCAGCGCGAAGGACGGGGGTGACAGGGTGCGGAGCAATCAGCCCCAGCATTTT.

The rearrangement links TRBV19 to TRBJ2-7, with 8 nucleotides matching TRBD1. The V gene end was trimmed by 4 bases and the J gene end by 1 base; junction bases not matched to a gene: 3. Germline assignment: CDR1 LNHDA and CDR2 SQIVND (reference sequence). This CDR3 has 14 amino acids. The CDR3 protein is CASSRTGSSYEQYF. The CDR3 DNA follows: TGTGCCAGTAGTAGGACAGGGTCTTCCTACGAGCAGTACTTC.

This clonotype has more than one count but fewer than ten. The chain combines TRBV29-1 with TRBJ1-1; 7 bases match TRBD1. J was trimmed by 0 bases and V by 6 bases; bases with no gene match: 4. The germline V gene encodes CDR1 SQVTM and CDR2 ANQGSEA. This CDR3 is built from 13 residues. The CDR3 nucleotides read TGCAGCGTCACCGGGACAGTGAACACTGAAGCTTTCTTT. Translating gives CSVTGTVNTEAFF.

A few counts support this clonotype. The chain is built from TRBV20-1 and TRBJ2-3; the D is unclear. The V end lost 0 bases, the J end lost 0 bases, and 7 bases lay between the germline ends. Germline V gives CDR1 DFQATT, CDR2 SNEGSKA (reference sequence). CDR3 length: 14 amino acids. The CDR3 bases are TGCAGTGCTAGAGATATGGTCAGCACAGATACGCAGTATTTT. Its translation is CSARDMVSTDTQYF.

A word on this clonotype: This may be a read error, as it is one base from a much larger clone. The chain is built from TRBV7-6 and TRBJ2-7; 7 bases fit TRBD2. The CDR3 has 15 amino acids. Germline CDR1 reads SGHVS; CDR2 reads FNYEAQ. The CDR3 coding sequence is TGTGCCAGGAGCTTAGCAGCGGGATCCGTCTACGAGCAGTACTTC. Translating it yields CARSLAAGSVYEQYF.

The chain combines TRBV7-2 with TRBJ2-2, with unresolved D. The V and J ends lost 0 bases and 6 bases respectively, with 8 bases between them. CDR3 length equals 14 residues. Germline lookup yields CDR1 SGHTA and CDR2 FQGNSA. The chain's CDR3 is CASSLALPPGELFF. The DNA of the CDR3 is TGTGCCAGCAGCTTAGCGCTCCCCCCCGGGGAGCTGTTTTTT. The variable domain in full, completed from reference TRBV7-2 and TRBJ2-2, reads GAGVSQSPSNKVTEKGKDVELRCDPISGHTALYWYRQSLGQGLEFLIYFQGNSAPDKSGLPSDRFSAERTGGSVSTLTIQRTQQEDSAVYLCASSLALPPGELFFGEGSRLTVL.

This clonotype has more than one count but fewer than ten. The rearrangement joins TRBV6-1 to TRBJ2-7, with 8 bases fitting TRBD1. The CDR3 spans 13 residues. Trimming took 4 bases from V and 4 from J; bases not matched to a gene: 3. The germline V gene encodes CDR1 MNHNS and CDR2 SASEGT. CDR3 bases: TGTGCCAGCAGTGCGGGACAGGCTTACGAGCAGTACTTC. Its protein product is CASSAGQAYEQYF.

This clonotype was found a few times. This chain joins TRBV7-9 and TRBJ1-5, with D tentatively TRBD1 (5 bases). Germline V gene sequence: CDR1 SEHNR, CDR2 FQNEAQ (reference sequence). The CDR3 totals 14 residues. The V end lost 3 bases, the J end lost 5 bases, and 11 bases lay between the germline ends. The CDR3 spells CASSFGGGDQPQHF. The CDR3 region has the DNA TGTGCCAGCAGCTTCGGGGGTGGGGATCAGCCCCAGCATTTT.

V gene TRBV19 combines with J gene TRBJ1-1; D remains unclear. The ends were cut back, 1 base at V and 1 base at J, with 7 bases in the middle. Germline CDR1 and CDR2: LNHDA and SQIVND (reference sequence). The CDR3 loop spans 14 amino acids. The CDR3 protein is CASSIVQTNTEAFF. Written as DNA, the CDR3 is TGTGCCAGTAGTATAGTACAGACGAACACTGAAGCTTTCTTT. Together with reference TRBV19 and TRBJ1-1, the CDR3 gives the full variable domain: DGGITQSPKYLFRKEGQNVTLSCEQNLNHDAMYWYRQDPGQGLRLIYYSQIVNDFQKGDIAEGYSVSREKKESFPLTVTSAQKNPTAFYLCASSIVQTNTEAFFGQGTRLTVV.

This clonotype was seen a few times. V is TRBV28 and J is TRBJ1-1, with D unresolved. The CDR3 runs to 14 residues. The germline gives CDR1 MDHEN, CDR2 SYDVKM. Trimming stripped 4 bases from V and 3 bases from J, with 12 bases between. For the CDR3, the DNA is TGTGCCAGCAGTTCCCCCGGTCGGGACACTGAAGCTTTCTTT. Translating it yields CASSSPGRDTEAFF.

This clonotype was recorded at least ten times. This chain connects TRBV28 to TRBJ1-4, with D maybe TRBD1 (6 bases). CDR3 length equals 14 residues. V lost 5 bases, J lost 7 bases, and 14 bases lay in between. Per the germline V gene, CDR1 is MDHEN and CDR2 is SYDVKM. The CDR3 spells CASSGYRVVEKLFF. The CDR3 region has the DNA TGTGCCAGCAGTGGGTACAGGGTCGTTGAAAAACTGTTTTTT.

This clonotype was found many times. The V and J genes are TRBV7-8 and TRBJ1-5; D might be TRBD1 (5 bases). Per the germline V gene, CDR1 is SGHVS and CDR2 is FQNEAQ. V lost 10 bases and J 2 bases, leaving 15 bases between the germline ends. The CDR3 length is 14 residues. The CDR3 here is CATSRDVGNQPQHF. CDR3 bases: TGTGCCACCTCACGGGACGTAGGCAATCAGCCCCAGCATTTT.